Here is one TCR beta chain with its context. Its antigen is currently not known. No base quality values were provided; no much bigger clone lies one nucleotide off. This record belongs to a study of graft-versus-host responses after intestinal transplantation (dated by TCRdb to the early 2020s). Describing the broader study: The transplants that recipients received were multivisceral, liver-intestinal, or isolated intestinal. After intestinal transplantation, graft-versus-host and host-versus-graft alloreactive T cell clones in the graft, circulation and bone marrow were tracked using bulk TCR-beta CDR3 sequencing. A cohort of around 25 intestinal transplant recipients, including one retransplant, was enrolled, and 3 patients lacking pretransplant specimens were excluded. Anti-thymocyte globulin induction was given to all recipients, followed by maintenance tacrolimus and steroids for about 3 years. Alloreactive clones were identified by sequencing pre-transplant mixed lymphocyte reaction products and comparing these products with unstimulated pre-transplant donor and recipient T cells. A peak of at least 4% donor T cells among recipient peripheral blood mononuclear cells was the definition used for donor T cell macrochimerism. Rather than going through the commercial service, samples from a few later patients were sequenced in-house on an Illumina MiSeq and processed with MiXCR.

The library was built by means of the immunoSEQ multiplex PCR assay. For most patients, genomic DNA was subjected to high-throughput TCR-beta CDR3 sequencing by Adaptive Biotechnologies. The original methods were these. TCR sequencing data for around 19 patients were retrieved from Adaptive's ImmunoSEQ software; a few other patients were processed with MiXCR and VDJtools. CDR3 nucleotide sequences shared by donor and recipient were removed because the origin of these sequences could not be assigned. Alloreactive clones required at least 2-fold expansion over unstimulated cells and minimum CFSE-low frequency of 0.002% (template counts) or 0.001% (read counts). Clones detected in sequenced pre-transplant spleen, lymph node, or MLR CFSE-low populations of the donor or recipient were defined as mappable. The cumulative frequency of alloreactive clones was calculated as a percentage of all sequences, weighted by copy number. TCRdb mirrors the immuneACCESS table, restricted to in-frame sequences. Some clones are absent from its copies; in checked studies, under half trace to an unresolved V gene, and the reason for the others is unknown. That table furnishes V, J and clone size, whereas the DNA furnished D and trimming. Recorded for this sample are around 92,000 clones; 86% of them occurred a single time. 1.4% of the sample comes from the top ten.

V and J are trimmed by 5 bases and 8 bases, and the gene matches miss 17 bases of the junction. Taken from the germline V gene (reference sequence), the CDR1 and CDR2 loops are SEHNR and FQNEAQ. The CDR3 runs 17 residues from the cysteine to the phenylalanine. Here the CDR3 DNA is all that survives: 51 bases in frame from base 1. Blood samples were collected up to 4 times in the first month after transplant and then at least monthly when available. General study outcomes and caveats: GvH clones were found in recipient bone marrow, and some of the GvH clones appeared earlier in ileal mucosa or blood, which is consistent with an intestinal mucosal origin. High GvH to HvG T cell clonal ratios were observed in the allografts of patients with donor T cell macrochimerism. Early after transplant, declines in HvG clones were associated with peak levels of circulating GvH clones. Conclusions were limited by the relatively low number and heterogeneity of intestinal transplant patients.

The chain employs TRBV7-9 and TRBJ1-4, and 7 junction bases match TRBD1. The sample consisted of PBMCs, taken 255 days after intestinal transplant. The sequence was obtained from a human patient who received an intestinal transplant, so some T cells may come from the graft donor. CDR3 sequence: CASSERTGTDRGEKLFF. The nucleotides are TGTGCCAGCAGCGAGCGGACGGGGACAGACCGAGGAGAAAAACTGTTTTTT.